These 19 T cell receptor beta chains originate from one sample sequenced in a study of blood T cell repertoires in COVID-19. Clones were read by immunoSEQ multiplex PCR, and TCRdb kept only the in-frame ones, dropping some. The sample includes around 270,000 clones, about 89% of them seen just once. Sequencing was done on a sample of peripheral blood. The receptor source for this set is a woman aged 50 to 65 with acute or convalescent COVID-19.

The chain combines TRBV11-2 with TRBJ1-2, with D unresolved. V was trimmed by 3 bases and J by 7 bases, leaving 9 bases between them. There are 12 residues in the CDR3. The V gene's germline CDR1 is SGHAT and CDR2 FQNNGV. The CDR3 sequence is CASSFASGGYTF. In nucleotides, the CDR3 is TGTGCCAGCAGCTTCGCGTCCGGTGGCTACACCTTC.

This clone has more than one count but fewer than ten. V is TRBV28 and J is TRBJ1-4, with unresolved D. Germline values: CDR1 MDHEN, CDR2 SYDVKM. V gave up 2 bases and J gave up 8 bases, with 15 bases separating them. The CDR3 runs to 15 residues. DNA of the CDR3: TGTGCCAGCAGTTTAGTCCGGCGGAGGAGAGAAAAACTGTTTTTT. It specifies CASSLVRRRREKLFF.

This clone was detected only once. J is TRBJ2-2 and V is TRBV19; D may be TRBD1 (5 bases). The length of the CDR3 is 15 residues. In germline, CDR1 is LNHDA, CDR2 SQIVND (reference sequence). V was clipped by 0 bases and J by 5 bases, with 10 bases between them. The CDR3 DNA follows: TGTGCCAGTAGTATAGATGGGGCCGGGACCGGGGAGCTGTTTTTT. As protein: CASSIDGAGTGELFF.

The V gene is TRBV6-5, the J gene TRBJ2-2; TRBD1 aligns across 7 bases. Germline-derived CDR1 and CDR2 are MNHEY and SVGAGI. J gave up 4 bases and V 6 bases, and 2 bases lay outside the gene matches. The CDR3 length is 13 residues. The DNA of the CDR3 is TGTGCCAGCAGACAGGGGACCACCGGGGAGCTGTTTTTT. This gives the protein CASRQGTTGELFF.

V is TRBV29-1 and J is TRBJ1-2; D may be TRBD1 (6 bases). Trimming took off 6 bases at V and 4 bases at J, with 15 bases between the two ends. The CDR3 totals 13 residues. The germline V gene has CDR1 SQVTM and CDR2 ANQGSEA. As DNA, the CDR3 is TGCAGCGTAGCGGAGCAGGGGAGCTATGGCTACACCTTC. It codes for CSVAEQGSYGYTF.

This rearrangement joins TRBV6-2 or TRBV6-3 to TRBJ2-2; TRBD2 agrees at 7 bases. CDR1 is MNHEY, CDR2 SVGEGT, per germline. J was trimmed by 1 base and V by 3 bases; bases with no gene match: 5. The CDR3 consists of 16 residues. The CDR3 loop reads CASSYRDYLNTGELFF. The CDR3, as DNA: TGTGCCAGCAGTTATCGGGACTACCTGAACACCGGGGAGCTGTTTTTT.

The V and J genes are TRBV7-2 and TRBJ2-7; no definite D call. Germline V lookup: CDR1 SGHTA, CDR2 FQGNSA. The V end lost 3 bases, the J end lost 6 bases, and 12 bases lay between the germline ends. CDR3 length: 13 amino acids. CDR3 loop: CASSFPQSSEQYF. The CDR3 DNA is TGTGCCAGCAGCTTCCCCCAAAGCTCCGAGCAGTACTTC.

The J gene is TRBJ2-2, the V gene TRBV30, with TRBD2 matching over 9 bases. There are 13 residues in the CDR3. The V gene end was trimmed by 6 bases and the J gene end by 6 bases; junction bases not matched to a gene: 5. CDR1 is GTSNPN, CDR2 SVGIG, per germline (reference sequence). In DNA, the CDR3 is TGTGCCTGCCAGACTAGCGGTGCCGGGGAGCTGTTTTTT. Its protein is CACQTSGAGELFF.

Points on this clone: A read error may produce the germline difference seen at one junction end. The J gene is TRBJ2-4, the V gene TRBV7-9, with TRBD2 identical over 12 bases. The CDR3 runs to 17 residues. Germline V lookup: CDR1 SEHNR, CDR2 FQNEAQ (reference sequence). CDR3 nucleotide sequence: TGTGCCAGCAGCTTGGGACCTCCTAGCGGGAGGGCCGGGTATCAGAACTTC. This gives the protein CASSLGPPSGRAGYQNF. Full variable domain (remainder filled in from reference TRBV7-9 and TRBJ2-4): DTGVSQNPRHKITKRGQNVTFRCDPISEHNRLYWYRQTLGQGPEFLTYFQNEAQLEKSRLLSDRFSAERPKGSFSTLEIQRTEQGDSAMYLCASSLGPPSGRAGYQNFGAGTRLSVL.

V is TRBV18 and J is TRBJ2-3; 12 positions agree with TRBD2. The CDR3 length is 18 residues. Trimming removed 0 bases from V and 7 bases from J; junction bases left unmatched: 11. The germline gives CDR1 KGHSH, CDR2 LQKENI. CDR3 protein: CASSPPGLAGGFRNTQYF. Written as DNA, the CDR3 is TGTGCCAGCTCACCACCCGGTCTAGCGGGAGGGTTCAGGAATACGCAGTATTTT.

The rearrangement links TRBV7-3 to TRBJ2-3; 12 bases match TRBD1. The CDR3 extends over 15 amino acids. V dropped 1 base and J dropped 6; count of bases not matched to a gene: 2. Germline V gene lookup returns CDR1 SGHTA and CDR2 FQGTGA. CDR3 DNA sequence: TGTGCCAGCAGCTTAAAGGGACAGGGGGCTGATACGCAGTATTTT. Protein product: CASSLKGQGADTQYF.

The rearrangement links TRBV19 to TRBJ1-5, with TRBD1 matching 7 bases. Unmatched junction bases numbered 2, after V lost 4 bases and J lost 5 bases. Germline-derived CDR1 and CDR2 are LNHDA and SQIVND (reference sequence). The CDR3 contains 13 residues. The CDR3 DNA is TGTGCCAGTAGTACCGACAGGGATCAGCCCCAGCATTTT. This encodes CASSTDRDQPQHF.

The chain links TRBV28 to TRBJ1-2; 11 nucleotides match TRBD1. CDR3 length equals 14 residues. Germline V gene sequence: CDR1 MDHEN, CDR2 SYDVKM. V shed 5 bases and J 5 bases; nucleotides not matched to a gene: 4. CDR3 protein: CASSHGQGAYGYTF. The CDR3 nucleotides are TGTGCCAGCAGTCATGGACAGGGGGCTTATGGCTACACCTTC.

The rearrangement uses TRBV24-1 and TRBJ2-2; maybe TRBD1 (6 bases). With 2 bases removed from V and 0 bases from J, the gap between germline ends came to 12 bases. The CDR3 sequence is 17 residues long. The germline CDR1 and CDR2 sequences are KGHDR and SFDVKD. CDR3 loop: CATSDSSRGANTGELFF. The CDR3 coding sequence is TGTGCCACCAGTGATTCATCCAGGGGCGCGAACACCGGGGAGCTGTTTTTT.

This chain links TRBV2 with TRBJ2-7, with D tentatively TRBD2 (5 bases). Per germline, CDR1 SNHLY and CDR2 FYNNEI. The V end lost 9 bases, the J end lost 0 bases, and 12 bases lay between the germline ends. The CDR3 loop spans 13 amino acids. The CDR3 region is CASTREFSYEQYF. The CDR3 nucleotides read TGTGCCAGTACCCGGGAATTCTCCTACGAGCAGTACTTC. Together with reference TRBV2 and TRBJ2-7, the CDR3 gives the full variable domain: EPEVTQTPSHQVTQMGQEVILRCVPISNHLYFYWYRQILGQKVEFLVSFYNNEISEKSEIFDDQFSVERPDGSNFTLKIRSTKLEDSAMYFCASTREFSYEQYFGPGTRLTVT.

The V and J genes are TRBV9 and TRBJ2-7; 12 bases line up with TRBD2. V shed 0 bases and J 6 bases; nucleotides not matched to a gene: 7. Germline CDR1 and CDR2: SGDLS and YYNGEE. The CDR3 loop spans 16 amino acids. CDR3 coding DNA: TGTGCCAGCAGCGTAGAGGCGACTAGCGGGAGTGTCGAGCAGTACTTC. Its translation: CASSVEATSGSVEQYF.

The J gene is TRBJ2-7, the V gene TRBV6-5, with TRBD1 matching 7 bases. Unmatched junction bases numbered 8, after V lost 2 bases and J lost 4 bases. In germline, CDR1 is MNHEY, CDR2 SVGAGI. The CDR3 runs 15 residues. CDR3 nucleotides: TGTGCCAGCAGTTACGTGGGCAGGGGGAAATACGAGCAGTACTTC. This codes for CASSYVGRGKYEQYF.

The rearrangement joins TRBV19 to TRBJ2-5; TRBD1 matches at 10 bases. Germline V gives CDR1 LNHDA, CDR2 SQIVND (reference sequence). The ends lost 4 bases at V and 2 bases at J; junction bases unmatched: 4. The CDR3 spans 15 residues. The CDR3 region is CASSTGTGAQETQYF. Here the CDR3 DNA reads TGTGCCAGTAGTACCGGGACAGGGGCGCAAGAGACCCAGTACTTC.

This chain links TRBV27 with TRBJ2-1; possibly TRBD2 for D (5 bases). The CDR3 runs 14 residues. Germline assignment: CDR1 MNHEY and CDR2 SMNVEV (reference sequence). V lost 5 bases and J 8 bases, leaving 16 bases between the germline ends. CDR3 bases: TGTGCCAGCAGTGAGCGGACCCCGGCAGATGAGCAGTTCTTC. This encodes CASSERTPADEQFF.